The rows below give T cell receptor beta chains drawn from one sample of a study of beta chain features in type 1 diabetes. Only in-frame clones appear in the TCRdb table, and some are missing; sequencing was by immunoSEQ multiplex PCR. The sample shows roughly 730,000 clones, around 15% of them seen only once. The sample taken for sequencing was naive CD4+ T cells from blood. All receptors come from a man between 18 and 29 years old with type 1 diabetes. The CDR3 runs from the conserved cysteine through the conserved F or W. D genes are given only for firm matches. Clone size, where shown, is once, few, many, or a class for clones that have expanded.

cdr3_length	v_call	clone_size	j_call	d_call	cdr3_aa	cdr3_nt
18	TRBV27	few	TRBJ2-5	.	CASSLGPLEAGAMKTQYF	TGTGCCAGCAGTTTAGGGCCGCTCGAGGCAGGGGCGATGAAGACCCAGTACTTC
15	TRBV5-1	few	TRBJ2-1	.	CASSFPGSSYNEQFF	TGCGCCAGCAGCTTCCCAGGGAGCTCCTACAATGAGCAGTTCTTC
16	TRBV4-1	.	TRBJ1-4	.	CASSQVLGHTNEKLFF	TGCGCCAGCAGCCAAGTGTTAGGACACACTAATGAAAAACTGTTTTTT
13	TRBV11-3	.	TRBJ2-3	.	CASSIRSFDTQYF	TGTGCCAGCAGCATCAGATCATTTGATACGCAGTATTTT
13	TRBV7-3	few	TRBJ1-1	TRBD1	CASSSTGTGEAFF	TGTGCCAGCAGCTCAACCGGGACAGGGGAAGCTTTCTTT
15	TRBV18	.	TRBJ2-1	.	CASSPGSGSYNEQFF	TGTGCCAGCTCACCAGGTAGCGGATCCTACAATGAGCAGTTCTTC
15	TRBV6-5	few	TRBJ1-6	TRBD1	CASRTDDRDNSPLHF	TGTGCCAGCAGAACCGATGACAGGGATAATTCACCCCTCCACTTT
15	TRBV5-4	.	TRBJ1-6	TRBD1	CASSRDSQDNSPLHF	TGTGCCAGCAGTCGGGACAGCCAGGATAATTCACCCCTCCACTTT
16	TRBV2	few	TRBJ2-7	TRBD2	CASSEVGTNIPYEQYF	TGTGCCAGCAGTGAAGTAGGGACTAATATACCCTACGAGCAGTACTTC
12	TRBV9	few	TRBJ2-3	.	CASSVSADTQYF	TGTGCCAGCAGCGTAAGCGCAGATACGCAGTATTTT
15	TRBV7-9	few	TRBJ2-1	.	CASSLAGGPGSEQFF	TGTGCCAGCAGCTTAGCGGGGGGGCCCGGTAGTGAGCAGTTCTTC
14	TRBV9	.	TRBJ1-2	.	CASSAGEGDYGYTF	TGTGCCAGCAGCGCGGGCGAGGGGGACTATGGCTACACCTTC
13	TRBV7-2	.	TRBJ2-7	.	CASSLVLAYEQYF	TGTGCCAGCAGCTTAGTACTAGCCTACGAGCAGTACTTC
18	TRBV11-2	few	TRBJ2-3	.	CASSPRVGGGPLGDTQYF	TGTGCCAGCAGCCCCCGGGTTGGCGGGGGCCCCCTGGGGGATACGCAGTATTTT
14	TRBV4-1	few	TRBJ2-3	.	CASSQPGAGDTQYF	TGCGCCAGCAGCCAACCGGGGGCTGGGGATACGCAGTATTTT
13	TRBV6-5	.	TRBJ2-1	.	CASSYGGYNEQFF	TGTGCCAGCAGTTACGGGGGATACAATGAGCAGTTCTTC
16	TRBV9	.	TRBJ1-2	TRBD1	CASSVGYGTGVSGYTF	TGTGCCAGCAGCGTGGGATACGGGACAGGGGTCTCTGGCTACACCTTC
15	TRBV4-1	.	TRBJ1-2	TRBD1	CASSNGQGARYGYTF	TGCGCCAGCAGCAACGGACAGGGGGCGCGGTATGGCTACACCTTC
14	TRBV11-1	few	TRBJ2-7	.	CASSLPGRPYEQYF	TGTGCCAGCAGCTTGCCGGGGCGCCCCTACGAGCAGTACTTC
11	TRBV20-1	.	TRBJ2-3	TRBD1	CSATITGAQYF	TGCAGTGCTACCATCACAGGGGCACAGTATTTT
14	TRBV7-3	few	TRBJ2-1	.	CASSLNAQANEQFF	TGTGCCAGCAGCTTAAATGCGCAGGCCAATGAGCAGTTCTTC
11	TRBV6-5	few	TRBJ1-1	.	CASIRQTEAFF	TGTGCCAGCATTAGACAGACTGAAGCTTTCTTT
11	TRBV5-6	few	TRBJ2-7	.	CASSSSQEQYF	TGTGCCAGCAGCTCCTCCCAGGAGCAGTACTTC
15	TRBV5-1	few	TRBJ2-7	.	CASSLSGAGPYEQYF	TGCGCCAGCAGCTTGTCTGGGGCAGGGCCCTACGAGCAGTACTTC
13	TRBV9	.	TRBJ1-3	.	CASSVDVGNTIYF	TGTGCCAGCAGCGTAGACGTGGGAAACACCATATATTTT
13	TRBV2	few	TRBJ2-5	.	CASSEMAQETQYF	TGTGCCAGCAGTGAAATGGCTCAAGAGACCCAGTACTTC
14	TRBV10-3	.	TRBJ2-1	TRBD1	CAIGRDSGYNEQFF	TGTGCCATCGGCCGGGACAGCGGCTACAATGAGCAGTTCTTC
16	TRBV7-2	few	TRBJ2-5	.	CASSLLGSGLTETQYF	TGTGCCAGCAGCTTACTGGGTAGCGGATTAACCGAGACCCAGTACTTC
15	TRBV13	few	TRBJ2-1	TRBD2	CASSSWTSGGNEQFF	TGTGCCAGCAGCTCTTGGACTAGCGGGGGCAATGAGCAGTTCTTC
17	TRBV5-1	.	TRBJ1-3	.	CASSSSLDGLSGNTIYF	TGCGCCAGCAGCTCGTCTCTTGACGGCCTCTCTGGAAACACCATATATTTT
13	TRBV11-2	.	TRBJ1-5	.	CASSSPGNQPQHF	TGTGCCAGCAGCTCGCCGGGGAATCAGCCCCAGCATTTT
12	TRBV29-1	few	TRBJ1-1	.	CSVRTPNTEAFF	TGCAGCGTCCGGACGCCGAACACTGAAGCTTTCTTT
12	TRBV30	.	TRBJ2-3	.	CAWSIGTDTQYF	TGTGCCTGGAGTATTGGCACAGATACGCAGTATTTT
15	TRBV9	.	TRBJ1-1	TRBD1	CASSAAGQLNTEAFF	TGTGCCAGCAGCGCCGCGGGACAGCTGAACACTGAAGCTTTCTTT
14	TRBV27	.	TRBJ1-1	.	CASSLSSGTASAFF	TGTGCCAGCAGTTTATCGTCCGGGACGGCTAGTGCTTTCTTT
13	TRBV29-1	.	TRBJ1-2	.	CSVGRPGNNGYTF	TGCAGCGTCGGGAGGCCAGGGAATAATGGCTACACCTTC
17	TRBV5-1	few	TRBJ2-1	TRBD2	CASSLPPSGSYYNEQFF	TGCGCCAGCAGCTTGCCCCCGAGCGGGAGCTACTACAATGAGCAGTTCTTC
15	TRBV27	few	TRBJ1-2	TRBD1	CASSLGQGGNYGYTF	TGTGCCAGCAGTTTGGGACAGGGGGGGAACTATGGCTACACCTTC